The 15 T cell receptor beta chains below all came from one sample that was sequenced in a study of Ad26.COV2.S vaccination and SARS-CoV-2 variants listed by TCRdb under 2021. Library construction relied on the immunoSEQ multiplex PCR assay. TCRdb holds this immuneACCESS table with in-frame rearrangements only. Some clones are missing; in checked studies, unresolved V genes explain under half, and the rest has no known cause. A total of 440,000 or so clones appear in this sample, less than 95% of them only once. The ten most abundant clones make up approximately 4.3% of the sample. Interpreted using the paper, the treatment or condition label stands for: around 19 received Ad26.COV2.S at low or high dose, single or two shots; a few received placebo; per-sample allocation not given. For vaccine and placebo recipients, repertoires were sequenced using samples collected on day 63 after the first injection.

The sample was peripheral blood, taken in a trial of Ad26.COV2.S vaccine versus placebo. These receptors were collected from a person between 18 and 60 years old who received the Ad26.COV2.S COVID-19 vaccine or a placebo.

The chain has TRBV5-1 and TRBJ2-5, with D unresolved. Trimming took 0 bases from V and 0 from J, leaving 9 bases between them. This CDR3 region has 15 residues. The germline V gene encodes CDR1 SGHRS and CDR2 YFSETQ. The CDR3 reads CASSLASAYQETQYF. The CDR3 DNA follows: TGCGCCAGCAGCTTGGCGAGTGCCTACCAAGAGACCCAGTACTTC.

The chain links TRBV2 to TRBJ2-3, with 7 bases that match TRBD2. This CDR3 has 12 amino acids. Germline CDR1 is SNHLY and CDR2 is FYNNEI. Germline trimming cut 7 bases from V and 8 bases from J; bases unmatched to any gene: 6. The chain's CDR3 is CASNGGRATQYF. The CDR3, as DNA: TGTGCCAGCAATGGCGGGAGAGCTACGCAGTATTTT. The full variable domain, with the rest looked up from reference TRBV2 and TRBJ2-3, is EPEVTQTPSHQVTQMGQEVILRCVPISNHLYFYWYRQILGQKVEFLVSFYNNEISEKSEIFDDQFSVERPDGSNFTLKIRSTKLEDSAMYFCASNGGRATQYFGPGTRLTVL.

The CDR3 loop is CASSLEPQGRDTQYF. DNA of the CDR3: TGTGCCAGCAGCTTAGAGCCACAGGGGAGAGATACGCAGTATTTT. This sequence joins TRBV11-3 and TRBJ2-3; 7 nucleotides agree with TRBD1. In germline, CDR1 is SGHNT, CDR2 YENEEA. The CDR3 length is 15 residues. J lost 5 bases, V lost 0 bases, and 5 bases had no gene match.

This chain links TRBV7-9 with TRBJ2-2; 10 nucleotides match TRBD1. V lost 4 bases, J lost 6 bases, and 14 bases stayed unmatched. The CDR3 covers 18 residues. In germline, CDR1 is SEHNR, CDR2 FQNEAQ (reference sequence). CDR3 bases: TGTGCCAGCAGCTCGATGATGACAGGGGGCACAACGGCCGGGGAGCTGTTTTTT. It yields the protein CASSSMMTGGTTAGELFF.

This chain connects TRBV18 to TRBJ2-5; D is possibly TRBD2 (6 bases). Trimming pared 0 bases from V and 3 bases from J, leaving 11 bases between. The CDR3 loop spans 15 amino acids. Germline lookup yields CDR1 KGHSH and CDR2 LQKENI. The CDR3 nucleotides are TGTGCCAGCTCACCACCTGGCCGGGAGAAAGAGACCCAGTACTTC. It is translated as CASSPPGREKETQYF.

The chain couples TRBV28 to TRBJ1-1; no clear D. The CDR3 covers 16 residues. V was cut by 2 bases and J by 1 base, with 14 bases left in between. CDR1 and CDR2 (germline): MDHEN, SYDVKM. CDR3 sequence (DNA): TGTGCCAGCAGTTTAGTCTGGTCGGTCGGGAACACTGAAGCTTTCTTT. Translation: CASSLVWSVGNTEAFF.

V is TRBV29-1 and J is TRBJ2-7; TRBD2 aligns across 9 bases. This CDR3 has 14 amino acids. The ends lost 4 bases at V and 5 bases at J; junction bases unmatched: 9. In germline, CDR1 is SQVTM, CDR2 ANQGSEA. DNA of the CDR3: TGCAGCGTTGGGTCGGCGGGAGGGCCAGACGAGCAGTACTTC. Residues: CSVGSAGGPDEQYF.

The rearrangement links TRBV2 to TRBJ2-5, with D perhaps TRBD2 (6 bases). The CDR3 loop spans 14 amino acids. V lost 6 bases and J 7 bases, leaving 18 bases between the germline ends. Per the germline V gene, CDR1 is SNHLY and CDR2 is FYNNEI. CDR3 sequence: CASSPPNPGGTQYF. Written as DNA, the CDR3 is TGTGCCAGCAGCCCACCCAACCCCGGGGGGACCCAGTACTTC. The variable domain in full, completed from reference TRBV2 and TRBJ2-5, reads EPEVTQTPSHQVTQMGQEVILRCVPISNHLYFYWYRQILGQKVEFLVSFYNNEISEKSEIFDDQFSVERPDGSNFTLKIRSTKLEDSAMYFCASSPPNPGGTQYFGPGTRLLVL.

This clone was seen a single time. This rearrangement joins TRBV9 to TRBJ2-1, with D maybe TRBD1 (6 bases). The CDR3 spans 16 residues. Trimming left V 0 bases short and J 4 bases short, with 14 bases between. Looked up from germline, CDR1 is SGDLS and CDR2 is YYNGEE. As DNA, the CDR3 is TGTGCCAGCAGCGTAGCAGTAACAGGGCGGTACAATGAGCAGTTCTTC. As protein: CASSVAVTGRYNEQFF. Together with reference TRBV9 and TRBJ2-1, the CDR3 gives the full variable domain: DSGVTQTPKHLITATGQRVTLRCSPRSGDLSVYWYQQSLDQGLQFLIQYYNGEERAKGNILERFSAQQFPDLHSELNLSSLELGDSALYFCASSVAVTGRYNEQFFGPGTRLTVL.

The rearrangement joins TRBV5-1 to TRBJ2-3, with a weak D call TRBD2 (5 bases). The CDR3 has 16 residues. Trimming left V 3 bases short and J 6 bases short, with 20 bases between. CDR1 is SGHRS, CDR2 YFSETQ, per germline. CDR3 residues: CASSWTGWGLMDTQYF. Written as DNA, the CDR3 is TGCGCCAGCAGCTGGACTGGGTGGGGTCTGATGGATACGCAGTATTTT.

The chain employs TRBV11-2 and TRBJ2-7; tentatively, D is TRBD2 (5 bases). Trimming removed 1 base at V and 6 bases at J, with 10 bases between. The CDR3 runs to 13 residues. The germline CDR1 and CDR2 sequences are SGHAT and FQNNGV. The CDR3 nucleotides read TGTGCCAGCAGCTTAGCGGGATCCGGCGAGCAGTACTTC. Translating gives CASSLAGSGEQYF.

This clone appeared a few times. The chain joins TRBV4-2 to TRBJ1-6, with D maybe TRBD1 (6 bases). The CDR3 totals 15 residues. Germline CDR1 reads LGHNA; CDR2 reads YNFKEQ. Trimming took 1 base from V and 9 from J, leaving 13 bases between them. CDR3 nucleotides: TGTGCCAGCAGCCAAGTAGCAGGGGAGGGTTCACCCCTCCACTTT. Protein: CASSQVAGEGSPLHF.

The V gene is TRBV19, the J gene TRBJ2-2, with D maybe TRBD2 (6 bases). The CDR3 totals 14 residues. The germline V gene encodes CDR1 LNHDA and CDR2 SQIVND (reference sequence). Trimming took off 7 bases at V and 3 bases at J, with 12 bases between the two ends. The CDR3 nucleotides read TGTGCCAGTACGGGACTCTTTGACACCGGGGAGCTGTTTTTT. Amino acids: CASTGLFDTGELFF.

This clone has just one count. The gene calls are TRBV3-1 (or the pseudogene TRBV3-2) and TRBJ2-2, with D possibly matching TRBD2 (6 bases). The CDR3 covers 16 residues. The V gene lost 5 bases and the J gene lost 0 bases, with 13 bases spanning the gap. Germline loops: CDR1 LGHDT, CDR2 YNNKEL (reference sequence). CDR3 sequence reads: CASSVGGKTNTGELFF. The CDR3 DNA follows: TGTGCCAGCAGCGTCGGAGGGAAAACGAACACCGGGGAGCTGTTTTTT.

CDR3 nucleotides: TGCGCCAGCAGCTTCGGGACTAGCGGCTACGAGCAGTACTTC. Translation gives CASSFGTSGYEQYF. The rearrangement uses TRBV5-1 and TRBJ2-7; TRBD2 matches at 11 bases. The V segment lost 2 bases and the J segment 3 bases; nucleotides outside the gene matches: 1. This CDR3 has 14 residues. CDR1 and CDR2 from the germline V gene are SGHRS and YFSETQ.